The present T cell receptor (beta chain) was sequenced within a study of cytomegalovirus exposure and HLA in healthy donors. 60 Vbeta and 13 Jbeta primers were used in PCR. Sequenced by immunoSEQ multiplex PCR; TCRdb stores in-frame clones only, minus some. The sample lists more than 95,000 clones, more than 75% occurring once. Germline V gives CDR1 SGHDN, CDR2 FVKESK. Trimming removed 6 bases at V and 2 bases at J, with 19 bases between. This CDR3 is built from 16 residues. This sequence joins TRBV14 and TRBJ1-1; D remains unclear. The sequence was collected from a woman aged 55-70 years in good health and CMV-seropositive. Specimen: PBMCs. CDR3 in DNA: TGTGCCAGCAGTCCCTTGCGTGCGACACCCAACACTGAAGCTTTCTTT. This translates into CASSPLRATPNTEAFF.